The sequence of this TCR beta chain was determined in a study of blood T cell repertoires in COVID-19. At the level of the study: COVID-19 samples collected from the United States, Italy and Spain covered acute and convalescent phases. PBMCs, B-cell-depleted T cells, or T cells provided the cDNA or gDNA that made up the material.

V lost 6 bases and J lost 5, with 11 bases in between. This CDR3 contains 14 residues. From germline, CDR1 is MNHEY and CDR2 SVGAGI. In the authors' methods: Reference gene primers were amplified, and this amplification served to estimate nucleated cell counts. Sequencing used immunoSEQ multiplex PCR; TCRdb keeps in-frame clones, though not all of them. V and J calls plus clone size are reproduced from that table; the DNA served to infer D and trimming. The sample has about 500,000 clones, 85% to 90% seen once; the top ten hold 0.8% to 0.9%. The chain joins TRBV6-5 to TRBJ1-6, with D unclear. The TCR originated in a man aged 18 to 29 with COVID-19, enrolled during active disease. The material sequenced was peripheral blood. In DNA form, the CDR3 reads TGTGCCAGCAGGGCCGAAGTTGATAATTCACCCCTCCACTTT. It specifies CASRAEVDNSPLHF.